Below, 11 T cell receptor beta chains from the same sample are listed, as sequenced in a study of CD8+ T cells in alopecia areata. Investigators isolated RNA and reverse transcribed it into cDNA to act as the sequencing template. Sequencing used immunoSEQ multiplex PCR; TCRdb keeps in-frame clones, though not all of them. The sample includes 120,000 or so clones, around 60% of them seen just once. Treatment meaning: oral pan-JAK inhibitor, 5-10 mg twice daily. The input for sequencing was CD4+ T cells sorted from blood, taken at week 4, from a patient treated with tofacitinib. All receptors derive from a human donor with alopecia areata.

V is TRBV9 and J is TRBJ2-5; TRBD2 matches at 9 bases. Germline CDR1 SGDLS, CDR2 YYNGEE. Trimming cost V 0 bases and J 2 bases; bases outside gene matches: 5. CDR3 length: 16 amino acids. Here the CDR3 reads CASSVGASGVQETQYF. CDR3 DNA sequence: TGTGCCAGCAGCGTAGGGGCTAGCGGGGTACAAGAGACCCAGTACTTC.

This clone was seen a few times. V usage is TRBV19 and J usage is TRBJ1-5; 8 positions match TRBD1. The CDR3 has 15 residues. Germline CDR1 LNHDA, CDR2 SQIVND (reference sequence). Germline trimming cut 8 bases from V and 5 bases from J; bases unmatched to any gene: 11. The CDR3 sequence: CASGPGQGFYQPQHF. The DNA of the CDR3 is TGTGCCAGTGGACCCGGACAGGGTTTTTATCAGCCCCAGCATTTT.

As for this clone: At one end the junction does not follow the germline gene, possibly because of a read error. In nucleotides, the CDR3 is TGCAGTGCTAGAGCCACCTACAAGCAGTACTTC. Translation gives CSARATYKQYF. This chain connects TRBV20-1 to TRBJ2-7; no clear D. Germline V gene sequence: CDR1 DFQATT, CDR2 SNEGSKA (reference sequence). The CDR3 is 11 residues long.

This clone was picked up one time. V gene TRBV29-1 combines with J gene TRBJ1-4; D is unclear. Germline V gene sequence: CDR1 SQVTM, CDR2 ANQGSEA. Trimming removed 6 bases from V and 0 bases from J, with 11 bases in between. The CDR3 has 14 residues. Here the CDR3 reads CSVKRVTTNEKLFF. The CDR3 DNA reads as TGCAGCGTCAAAAGGGTCACAACTAATGAAAAACTGTTTTTT.

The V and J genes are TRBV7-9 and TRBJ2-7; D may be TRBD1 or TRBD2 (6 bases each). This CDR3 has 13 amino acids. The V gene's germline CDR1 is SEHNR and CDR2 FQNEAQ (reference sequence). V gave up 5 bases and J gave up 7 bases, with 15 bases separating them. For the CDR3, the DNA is TGTGCCAGCAGCCCAAAGAGGGGGGAAGAGCAGTACTTC. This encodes CASSPKRGEEQYF.

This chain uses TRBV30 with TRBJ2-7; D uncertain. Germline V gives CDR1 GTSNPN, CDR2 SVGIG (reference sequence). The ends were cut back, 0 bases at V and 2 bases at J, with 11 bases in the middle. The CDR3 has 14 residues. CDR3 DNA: TGTGCCTGGAGTGTGTCGTCAGGACCCTACGAGCAGTACTTC. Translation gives CAWSVSSGPYEQYF.

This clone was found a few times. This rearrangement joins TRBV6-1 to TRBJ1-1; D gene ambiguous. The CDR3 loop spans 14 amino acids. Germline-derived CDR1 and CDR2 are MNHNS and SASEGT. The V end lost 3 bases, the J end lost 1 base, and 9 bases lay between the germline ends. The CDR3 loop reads CASSDIFKNTEAFF. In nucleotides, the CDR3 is TGTGCCAGCAGTGACATATTCAAGAACACTGAAGCTTTCTTT.

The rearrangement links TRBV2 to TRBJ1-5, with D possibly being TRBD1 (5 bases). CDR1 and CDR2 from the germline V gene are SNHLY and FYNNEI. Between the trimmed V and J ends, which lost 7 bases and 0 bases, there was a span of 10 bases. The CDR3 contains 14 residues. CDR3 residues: CASTGVNSNQPQHF. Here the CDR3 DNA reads TGTGCCAGCACGGGGGTCAATAGCAATCAGCCCCAGCATTTT.

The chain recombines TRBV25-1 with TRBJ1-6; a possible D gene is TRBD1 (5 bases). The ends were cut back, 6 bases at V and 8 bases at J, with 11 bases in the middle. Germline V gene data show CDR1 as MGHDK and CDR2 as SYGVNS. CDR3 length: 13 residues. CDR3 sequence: CASSGGWDSPLHF. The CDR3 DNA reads TGTGCCAGCAGCGGGGGGTGGGATTCACCCCTCCACTTT.

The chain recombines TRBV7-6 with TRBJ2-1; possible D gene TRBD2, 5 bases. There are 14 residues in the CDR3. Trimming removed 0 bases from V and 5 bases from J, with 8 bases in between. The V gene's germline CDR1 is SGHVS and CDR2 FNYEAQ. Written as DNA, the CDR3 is TGTGCCAGCAGCTTAGCCGCGGAGGACAATGAGCAGTTCTTC. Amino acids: CASSLAAEDNEQFF. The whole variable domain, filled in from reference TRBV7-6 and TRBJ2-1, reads GAGVSQSPRYKVTKRGQDVALRCDPISGHVSLYWYRQALGQGPEFLTYFNYEAQQDKSGLPNDRFSAERPEGSISTLTIQRTEQRDSAMYRCASSLAAEDNEQFFGPGTRLTVL.

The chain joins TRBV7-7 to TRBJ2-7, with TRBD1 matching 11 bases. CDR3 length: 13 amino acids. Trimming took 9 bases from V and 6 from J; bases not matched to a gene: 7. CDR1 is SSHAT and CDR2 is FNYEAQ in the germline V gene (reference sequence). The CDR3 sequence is CASWPGTGGEQYF. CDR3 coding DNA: TGTGCCAGTTGGCCAGGGACAGGGGGCGAGCAGTACTTC.